Listed below are T cell receptor beta chains from one sample, sequenced in a study of T cell responses to AZD1222 COVID-19 vaccine. Method: immunoSEQ multiplex PCR; TCRdb's copy keeps in-frame clones and lacks some. The sample holds 100,000 or so clones, 70% to 90% seen once. The starting material was peripheral blood, obtained on day 0 of AZD1222 vaccination. The origin of the receptors is an adult in good health. Each CDR3 is given with its conserved first and last residue. Each record gives: J gene, D gene, V gene, clone size, CDR3 DNA, CDR3 protein. A D gene is named only where the DNA matches it firmly. Clone size is stated in some rows and not others, as once, few, many or a class when expanded.

j_call: TRBJ1-2
d_call: -
v_call: TRBV27
clone_size: -
cdr3_nt: TGTGCCAGCAGTCCGACCCAGGGTTTTGGCTACACCTTC
cdr3_aa: CASSPTQGFGYTF

j_call: TRBJ2-2
d_call: TRBD2
v_call: TRBV9
clone_size: -
cdr3_nt: TGTGCCAGCAGCGTAGGAGGGGCGGGAGGAAACACCGGGGAGCTGTTTTTT
cdr3_aa: CASSVGGAGGNTGELFF

j_call: TRBJ1-3
d_call: TRBD1
v_call: TRBV4-1
clone_size: -
cdr3_nt: TGCGCCAGCAGCCAACCCCAGGGGGCTGGAAACACCATATATTTT
cdr3_aa: CASSQPQGAGNTIYF

j_call: TRBJ2-2
d_call: TRBD2
v_call: TRBV9
clone_size: once
cdr3_nt: TGTGCCAGCAGCGTCGGAAGGGCGGGGGGCCACACCGGGGAGCTGTTTTTT
cdr3_aa: CASSVGRAGGHTGELFF

j_call: TRBJ2-7
d_call: -
v_call: TRBV30
clone_size: -
cdr3_nt: TGTGCCTGGAGTCCGGCCACCCACTCCTACGAGCAGTACTTC
cdr3_aa: CAWSPATHSYEQYF

j_call: TRBJ1-2
d_call: TRBD1
v_call: TRBV7-9
clone_size: few
cdr3_nt: TGTGCCAGCAGCTTAATGACAGGGGGCTATGGCTACACCTTC
cdr3_aa: CASSLMTGGYGYTF

j_call: TRBJ1-6
d_call: TRBD1
v_call: TRBV28
clone_size: -
cdr3_nt: TGTGCCAGCAGGGCGGGACAGCACTATAATTCACCCCTCCACTTT
cdr3_aa: CASRAGQHYNSPLHF

j_call: TRBJ2-2
d_call: -
v_call: TRBV21-1
clone_size: -
cdr3_nt: TGTGCCAGCAGCAAAGCAGGCCTAGGCGGGGTGGCGACCGGGGAGCTGTTTTTT
cdr3_aa: CASSKAGLGGVATGELFF

j_call: TRBJ1-3
d_call: TRBD1
v_call: TRBV5-1
clone_size: -
cdr3_nt: TGCGCCAGCAGCTACGGGACAGGCGGAAACACCATATATTTT
cdr3_aa: CASSYGTGGNTIYF

j_call: TRBJ1-1
d_call: -
v_call: TRBV6-2/TRBV6-3
clone_size: -
cdr3_nt: TGTGCCAGCAGTCCCTTGAACACTGAAGCTTTCTTT
cdr3_aa: CASSPLNTEAFF

j_call: TRBJ1-1
d_call: -
v_call: TRBV19
clone_size: -
cdr3_nt: TGTGCCAGTAGTCGGGACACGAACACTGAAGCTTTCTTT
cdr3_aa: CASSRDTNTEAFF

j_call: TRBJ2-2
d_call: -
v_call: TRBV5-5
clone_size: -
cdr3_nt: TGTGCCAGCAGCTTGGATCACTTTGGAGGCGGGGAGCTGTTTTTT
cdr3_aa: CASSLDHFGGGELFF

j_call: TRBJ2-1
d_call: TRBD1
v_call: TRBV7-9
clone_size: -
cdr3_nt: TGTGCCAGCAGCCCCAGGGGGACCCAATACAATGAGCAGTTCTTC
cdr3_aa: CASSPRGTQYNEQFF

j_call: TRBJ2-6
d_call: -
v_call: TRBV19
clone_size: -
cdr3_nt: TGTGCCAGTAGTATACCGCGCGGCAGGTTAGTTGCTGGGGCCAACGTCCTGACTTTC
cdr3_aa: CASSIPRGRLVAGANVLTF

j_call: TRBJ2-1
d_call: -
v_call: TRBV4-2
clone_size: few
cdr3_nt: TGTGCCAGCAGCCAAGATTCGGCGGGAACCTACAATGAGCAGTTCTTC
cdr3_aa: CASSQDSAGTYNEQFF

j_call: TRBJ1-6
d_call: -
v_call: TRBV5-1
clone_size: -
cdr3_nt: TGCGCCAGCAGCTTGGATTCGGGAAGGGCGAATTCACCCCTCCACTTT
cdr3_aa: CASSLDSGRANSPLHF

j_call: TRBJ2-5
d_call: TRBD1
v_call: TRBV10-3
clone_size: -
cdr3_nt: TGTGCCATCAGTGATTCCGGGACAGGAGAGACCCAGTACTTC
cdr3_aa: CAISDSGTGETQYF

j_call: TRBJ2-5
d_call: -
v_call: TRBV2
clone_size: -
cdr3_nt: TGTGCCAGCAGGAGGACGGGAAATCAAGAGACCCAGTACTTC
cdr3_aa: CASRRTGNQETQYF

j_call: TRBJ2-5
d_call: TRBD1
v_call: TRBV19
clone_size: -
cdr3_nt: TGTGCCTCAACCTCGGGACAGCAAGAGACCCAGTACTTC
cdr3_aa: CASTSGQQETQYF

j_call: TRBJ2-2
d_call: TRBD1
v_call: TRBV15
clone_size: -
cdr3_nt: TGTGCCACCAGCAGACGGACAGGGCGGAACACCGGGGAGCTGTTTTTT
cdr3_aa: CATSRRTGRNTGELFF

j_call: TRBJ2-7
d_call: -
v_call: TRBV12-2
clone_size: -
cdr3_nt: TGTGCAAGTCGCTTAGCGAAACAGGAAAACTACGAGCAGTACTTC
cdr3_aa: CASRLAKQENYEQYF

j_call: TRBJ1-4
d_call: -
v_call: TRBV5-1
clone_size: -
cdr3_nt: TGCGCCAGCAGCTTGTATCGGGGAACTAATGAAAAACTGTTTTTT
cdr3_aa: CASSLYRGTNEKLFF

j_call: TRBJ2-2
d_call: -
v_call: TRBV29-1
clone_size: -
cdr3_nt: TGCAGCGGGATTTACACCGGGGAGCTGTTTTTT
cdr3_aa: CSGIYTGELFF

j_call: TRBJ2-3
d_call: -
v_call: TRBV19
clone_size: -
cdr3_nt: TGTGCCAGTAGTACCTCATCCAATACGCAGTATTTT
cdr3_aa: CASSTSSNTQYF

j_call: TRBJ2-1
d_call: TRBD1
v_call: TRBV10-3
clone_size: once
cdr3_nt: TGTGCCATCAGTGAGTCGGACAGGTACGAGCAGTTCTTC
cdr3_aa: CAISESDRYEQFF

j_call: TRBJ2-1
d_call: TRBD2
v_call: TRBV29-1
clone_size: -
cdr3_nt: TGCAGCGTTGACCGAGCGGGAGAGTTTTCCTACAATGAGCAGTTCTTC
cdr3_aa: CSVDRAGEFSYNEQFF

j_call: TRBJ1-4
d_call: -
v_call: TRBV19
clone_size: -
cdr3_nt: TGTGCCAGTAGTATCTACAGAGAAGGTCGAAAACTGTTTTTT
cdr3_aa: CASSIYREGRKLFF

j_call: TRBJ1-1
d_call: -
v_call: TRBV12-3/TRBV12-4
clone_size: -
cdr3_nt: TGTGCCAGCAGGGCCGTCGGGGCCACTGAAGCTTTCTTT
cdr3_aa: CASRAVGATEAFF